Listed below are T cell receptor beta chains from one sample, sequenced in a study of blood T cell repertoires in COVID-19. The repertoire was sequenced with immunoSEQ multiplex PCR; TCRdb's copy has only in-frame clones and lacks some. The table lists under 150,000 clones, 85% of them singletons, with about 5.5% in the top ten. The sequenced material came from peripheral blood. The receptors stem from a woman aged 55-70 years with COVID-19, enrolled during active disease. Both conserved end residues are part of each CDR3. Each record gives: V gene, J gene, D gene, clone size, CDR3 DNA, CDR3 protein. The D gene is left open where the match is weak. The size entry is marked missing in some rows and otherwise reads once, few, many or a size class.

v_gene: TRBV5-5
j_gene: TRBJ1-4
d_gene: TRBD1
abundance: -
CDR3nt: TGTGCCAGCAGTTCAGGACAGGGGGCTGCTGAAAAACTGTTTTTT
CDR3aa: CASSSGQGAAEKLFF

v_gene: TRBV6-5
j_gene: TRBJ2-6
d_gene: -
abundance: -
CDR3nt: TGTGCCAGCAATATAGACTCTGGGGCCAACGTCCTGACTTTC
CDR3aa: CASNIDSGANVLTF

v_gene: TRBV5-1
j_gene: TRBJ1-2
d_gene: -
abundance: -
CDR3nt: TGCGCCAGCAGCCCCCAGGGTGGGTATGGCTACACCTTC
CDR3aa: CASSPQGGYGYTF

v_gene: TRBV13
j_gene: TRBJ1-1
d_gene: TRBD1
abundance: -
CDR3nt: TGTGCCAGCAACTCGGACAGGGATGGTATGGGGAACACTGAAGCTTTCTTT
CDR3aa: CASNSDRDGMGNTEAFF

v_gene: TRBV12-3/TRBV12-4
j_gene: TRBJ2-2
d_gene: -
abundance: -
CDR3nt: TGTGCCAGCAGACAGAACACCGGGGAGCTGTTTTTT
CDR3aa: CASRQNTGELFF

v_gene: TRBV5-8
j_gene: TRBJ2-5
d_gene: TRBD2
abundance: once
CDR3nt: TGTGCCAGCAGCCCCGGGACTAGCGGGGGGGTCCGAGAGACCCAGTACTTC
CDR3aa: CASSPGTSGGVRETQYF

v_gene: TRBV9
j_gene: TRBJ2-2
d_gene: -
abundance: -
CDR3nt: TGTGCCAGCAGCGTAGGCGGGGTGGGTGCCGGGGAGCTGTTTTTT
CDR3aa: CASSVGGVGAGELFF

v_gene: TRBV19
j_gene: TRBJ2-7
d_gene: TRBD1
abundance: -
CDR3nt: TGTGCCAGTAGTAGGCAGGGGGCGAACGAGCAGTACTTC
CDR3aa: CASSRQGANEQYF

v_gene: TRBV11-3
j_gene: TRBJ2-5
d_gene: -
abundance: once
CDR3nt: TGTGCCAGCAGCTTAGGCAGGGAAGAGACCCAGTACTTC
CDR3aa: CASSLGREETQYF

v_gene: TRBV5-1
j_gene: TRBJ2-7
d_gene: TRBD1
abundance: -
CDR3nt: TGCGCCAGCAGCTGGGGCACAGGGGGCGGCGAGCAGTACTTC
CDR3aa: CASSWGTGGGEQYF

v_gene: TRBV7-3
j_gene: TRBJ2-1
d_gene: TRBD1
abundance: -
CDR3nt: TGTGCCAGCAGCTCGGGACAGGGCTATGAGCAGTTCTTC
CDR3aa: CASSSGQGYEQFF

v_gene: TRBV7-6
j_gene: TRBJ1-1
d_gene: TRBD1
abundance: -
CDR3nt: TGTGCCAGCAGCTTAGATGCCTCCACCCTAGGGGGCGAAGCTTTCTTT
CDR3aa: CASSLDASTLGGEAFF

v_gene: TRBV19
j_gene: TRBJ2-2
d_gene: TRBD1
abundance: -
CDR3nt: TGTGCCAGCCTAACTACGGGACAGGGTGGTTACAGGGAGCTGTTTTTT
CDR3aa: CASLTTGQGGYRELFF

v_gene: TRBV12-5
j_gene: TRBJ1-5
d_gene: TRBD1
abundance: -
CDR3nt: TGTGCTAGTGGCACCGGGACAGACAATCAGCCCCAGCATTTT
CDR3aa: CASGTGTDNQPQHF

v_gene: TRBV7-9
j_gene: TRBJ1-1
d_gene: TRBD1
abundance: -
CDR3nt: TGTGCCAGCAGCTTAGACCGACAGGGGCCGGCTGAAGCTTTCTTT
CDR3aa: CASSLDRQGPAEAFF

v_gene: TRBV10-3
j_gene: TRBJ1-6
d_gene: -
abundance: -
CDR3nt: TGTGCCATCAGTGACCCGGTGACTCCCGTCTCCTATAATTCACCCCTCCACTTT
CDR3aa: CAISDPVTPVSYNSPLHF

v_gene: TRBV5-1
j_gene: TRBJ2-1
d_gene: TRBD2
abundance: -
CDR3nt: TGCGCCAGCAGCGGGGGACTAGCGGGGGCCCGTGTCCATACCCATGAGCAGTTCTTC
CDR3aa: CASSGGLAGARVHTHEQFF

v_gene: TRBV18
j_gene: TRBJ2-3
d_gene: TRBD2
abundance: once
CDR3nt: TGTGCCAGCGTACTTAACGGGGGGGCTTCCGATACGCAGTATTTT
CDR3aa: CASVLNGGASDTQYF

v_gene: TRBV9
j_gene: TRBJ2-3
d_gene: TRBD2
abundance: -
CDR3nt: TGTGCCAGCAGCGCCCTACTAGCGGGGGCAGATACGCAGTATTTT
CDR3aa: CASSALLAGADTQYF

v_gene: TRBV5-6
j_gene: TRBJ2-7
d_gene: -
abundance: -
CDR3nt: TGTGCCAGCAGCCGGACATCTACCGAGCAGTACTTC
CDR3aa: CASSRTSTEQYF

v_gene: TRBV6-5
j_gene: TRBJ1-4
d_gene: TRBD1
abundance: once
CDR3nt: TGTGCCAGCAGGGCATCGGACAGGGGAGCGGAAAAACTGTTTTTT
CDR3aa: CASRASDRGAEKLFF

v_gene: TRBV27
j_gene: TRBJ2-2
d_gene: -
abundance: -
CDR3nt: TGTGCCAGCAGCCTCGACCGGATCGGGATGGGGGAGCTGTTTTTT
CDR3aa: CASSLDRIGMGELFF

v_gene: TRBV15
j_gene: TRBJ1-2
d_gene: -
abundance: -
CDR3nt: TGTGCCACCAGCAGAGATGAAGCGCCAAACCCTAACTATGGCTACACCTTC
CDR3aa: CATSRDEAPNPNYGYTF

v_gene: TRBV4-3
j_gene: TRBJ1-6
d_gene: TRBD1
abundance: few
CDR3nt: TGCGCCAGCAGCCTTGGACAGGGGGCTTATTCACCCCTCCACTTT
CDR3aa: CASSLGQGAYSPLHF

v_gene: TRBV7-8
j_gene: TRBJ2-3
d_gene: TRBD1
abundance: few
CDR3nt: TGTGCCAGCAGCCGTGGGACAGGAGTCACAGATACGCAGTATTTT
CDR3aa: CASSRGTGVTDTQYF

v_gene: TRBV4-1
j_gene: TRBJ2-2
d_gene: -
abundance: -
CDR3nt: TGCGCCAGCAGCCAAGAAGGTGAGGCGGGCTCGAACACCGGGGAGCTGTTTTTT
CDR3aa: CASSQEGEAGSNTGELFF

v_gene: TRBV5-1
j_gene: TRBJ2-3
d_gene: -
abundance: -
CDR3nt: TGCGCCAGCAGCTTTTCGGTTAGCACAGATACGCAGTATTTT
CDR3aa: CASSFSVSTDTQYF

v_gene: TRBV5-8
j_gene: TRBJ1-6
d_gene: TRBD1
abundance: -
CDR3nt: TGTGCCAGCAGCCTACAGGGGTTGGTTTCACCCCTCCACTTT
CDR3aa: CASSLQGLVSPLHF

v_gene: TRBV9
j_gene: TRBJ2-3
d_gene: -
abundance: few
CDR3nt: TGTGCCAGCAGCCCGGGGATTAACACAGATACGCAGTATTTT
CDR3aa: CASSPGINTDTQYF

v_gene: TRBV3-1/TRBV3-2
j_gene: TRBJ1-1
d_gene: -
abundance: -
CDR3nt: TGTGCCAGCAGCCAAGCAGGGAACACTGAAGCTTTCTTT
CDR3aa: CASSQAGNTEAFF

v_gene: TRBV12-5
j_gene: TRBJ1-1
d_gene: TRBD1
abundance: -
CDR3nt: TGTGCTAGTGGAAACAGGGGGCTTGACACTGAAGCTTTCTTT
CDR3aa: CASGNRGLDTEAFF

v_gene: TRBV6-1
j_gene: TRBJ2-2
d_gene: TRBD2
abundance: -
CDR3nt: TGTGCCAGCAGAGAATTAGGACTAGCGGGGGGTGGCACCGGGGAGCTGTTTTTT
CDR3aa: CASRELGLAGGGTGELFF

v_gene: TRBV28
j_gene: TRBJ1-1
d_gene: -
abundance: -
CDR3nt: TGTGCCAGCAGTCCCAACGAGGGGCGGGGGACTGAAGCTTTCTTT
CDR3aa: CASSPNEGRGTEAFF

v_gene: TRBV6-6
j_gene: TRBJ1-1
d_gene: -
abundance: -
CDR3nt: TGTGCCAGCCGCTCTCCGGGTTCGAACACTGAAGCTTTCTTT
CDR3aa: CASRSPGSNTEAFF

v_gene: TRBV5-1
j_gene: TRBJ1-2
d_gene: TRBD1
abundance: -
CDR3nt: TGCGCCAGCAGCTTGCGTGGGACAGCAGAGGCTTCAACCATCTCCTACACCTTC
CDR3aa: CASSLRGTAEASTISYTF

v_gene: TRBV15
j_gene: TRBJ1-1
d_gene: -
abundance: -
CDR3nt: TGTGCCACCAGCAGAGATAGAAGAAGTGGGGGCGAATGGACTGAAGCTTTCTTT
CDR3aa: CATSRDRRSGGEWTEAFF

v_gene: TRBV14
j_gene: TRBJ1-2
d_gene: TRBD1
abundance: -
CDR3nt: TGTGCCAGCAGCCACCGACAGGGGACCTATGGCTACACCTTC
CDR3aa: CASSHRQGTYGYTF

v_gene: TRBV28
j_gene: TRBJ1-6
d_gene: TRBD1
abundance: -
CDR3nt: TGTGCCAGCAGTCAACAGGGGGCAGGATCACCCCTCCACTTT
CDR3aa: CASSQQGAGSPLHF

v_gene: TRBV15
j_gene: TRBJ2-2
d_gene: TRBD2
abundance: -
CDR3nt: TGTGCCACCAGCAGAGATTGGACTAGCGGGAACACCGGGGAGCTGTTTTTT
CDR3aa: CATSRDWTSGNTGELFF

v_gene: TRBV7-6
j_gene: TRBJ2-4
d_gene: TRBD1
abundance: -
CDR3nt: TGTGCCAGCAGCTTAAGAACAGGGGTGCAAAACATTCAGTACTTC
CDR3aa: CASSLRTGVQNIQYF

v_gene: TRBV7-2
j_gene: TRBJ2-3
d_gene: TRBD2
abundance: -
CDR3nt: TGTGCCAGCAGCACAAGCGGGGGGGTAACAGATACGCAGTATTTT
CDR3aa: CASSTSGGVTDTQYF

v_gene: TRBV7-8
j_gene: TRBJ1-1
d_gene: -
abundance: -
CDR3nt: TGTGCCAGCAGCTTAGCGGGGCGGGGGGCTTTTACTAACACTGAAGCTTTCTTT
CDR3aa: CASSLAGRGAFTNTEAFF

v_gene: TRBV5-6
j_gene: TRBJ1-6
d_gene: -
abundance: -
CDR3nt: TGTGCCAGCAGCTTGGACCCGGGAACCCATTCACCCCTCCACTTT
CDR3aa: CASSLDPGTHSPLHF

v_gene: TRBV7-9
j_gene: TRBJ1-6
d_gene: -
abundance: -
CDR3nt: TGTGCCAGCAGCCGCTCTGTAGTCTATAATTCACCCCTCCACTTT
CDR3aa: CASSRSVVYNSPLHF

v_gene: TRBV5-1
j_gene: TRBJ1-1
d_gene: -
abundance: -
CDR3nt: TGCGCCAGCAGCTTTACAGGGAACACTGAAGCTTTCTTT
CDR3aa: CASSFTGNTEAFF

v_gene: TRBV5-1
j_gene: TRBJ2-2
d_gene: TRBD1
abundance: -
CDR3nt: TGCGCCAGCAGGGGACCGGGACAGGAAAACACCGGGGAGCTGTTTTTT
CDR3aa: CASRGPGQENTGELFF

v_gene: TRBV4-2
j_gene: TRBJ1-1
d_gene: -
abundance: once
CDR3nt: TGTGCCAGCAGCCAAGAGGCCGGGGGGGACACTGAAGCTTTCTTT
CDR3aa: CASSQEAGGDTEAFF

v_gene: TRBV10-3
j_gene: TRBJ2-1
d_gene: TRBD2
abundance: -
CDR3nt: TGTGCCATCAGTGCTAGCGGGGGGACTACCTACAATGAGCAGTTCTTC
CDR3aa: CAISASGGTTYNEQFF

v_gene: TRBV6-1
j_gene: TRBJ2-3
d_gene: -
abundance: -
CDR3nt: TGTGCCAGCAGTGATCTTGAGCCCGGTAGCACAGATACGCAGTATTTT
CDR3aa: CASSDLEPGSTDTQYF

v_gene: TRBV19
j_gene: TRBJ1-1
d_gene: -
abundance: -
CDR3nt: TGTGCCTGCCTTGGGTGGGGGGAGACTGAAGCTTTCTTT
CDR3aa: CACLGWGETEAFF

v_gene: TRBV7-8
j_gene: TRBJ1-5
d_gene: TRBD1
abundance: -
CDR3nt: TGTGCCAGCAGCTTAGCCGGGACAGGGAAGCCCCCAGGCCAGCCCCAGCATTTT
CDR3aa: CASSLAGTGKPPGQPQHF

v_gene: TRBV4-2
j_gene: TRBJ1-2
d_gene: -
abundance: -
CDR3nt: TGTGCCAGCAGCCAAGATCCGGGGAGCTTAGGTGGCTACACCTTC
CDR3aa: CASSQDPGSLGGYTF

v_gene: TRBV13
j_gene: TRBJ1-1
d_gene: -
abundance: -
CDR3nt: TGTGCCAGCAGCTTAACTTCTGAAGCTTTCTTT
CDR3aa: CASSLTSEAFF

v_gene: TRBV10-3
j_gene: TRBJ1-6
d_gene: -
abundance: -
CDR3nt: TGTGCCACCCGGGGTTTCGACAGGAATTCACCCCTCCACTTT
CDR3aa: CATRGFDRNSPLHF